These 28 T cell receptor beta chains originate from one sample sequenced in a study of shared clonotypes between healthy human individuals. Only in-frame clones appear in the TCRdb table, and some are missing; sequencing was by immunoSEQ multiplex PCR. Of about a million clones in the sample, approximately 77% were seen once. Sequencing was done on a sample of memory CD4+ T cells from PBMCs. The subset is: CD45RA-negative fraction. The receptors were sampled from a man in his late teens or twenties in good health. Some clones in this sample may be carry-over from other donors' samples.

The chain links TRBV2 to TRBJ2-7; tentative D call: TRBD1 (6 bases). CDR3 length: 15 residues. Germline CDR1 reads SNHLY; CDR2 reads FYNNEI. Trimming pared 0 bases from V and 7 bases from J, leaving 16 bases between. CDR3 nucleotides: TGTGCCAGCAGTGAAGCGCTTCCAGGGGCTGGTGAGCAGTACTTC. The encoded protein is CASSEALPGAGEQYF.

This sequence joins TRBV5-1 and TRBJ2-7; 11 bases agree with TRBD2. Germline loops: CDR1 SGHRS, CDR2 YFSETQ. This CDR3 spans 15 amino acids. V was pared by 4 bases and J by 2 bases, with 5 bases of the junction left unmatched. CDR3 sequence reads: CASSALTSGAYEQYF. The CDR3 region has the DNA TGCGCCAGCAGCGCCTTGACTAGCGGGGCCTACGAGCAGTACTTC.

V and J are TRBV7-9 and TRBJ2-1; D unclear. Trimming stripped 2 bases from V and 8 bases from J, with 7 bases between. CDR1 is SEHNR and CDR2 is FQNEAQ in the germline V gene (reference sequence). This CDR3 is 12 amino acids long. CDR3 residues: CASSLSRDEQFF. As DNA, the CDR3 is TGTGCCAGCAGCTTAAGTAGAGATGAGCAGTTCTTC.

The chain links TRBV28 to TRBJ2-2, with D perhaps matching TRBD2 (7 bases). V was clipped by 11 bases and J by 5 bases, with 15 bases between them. Germline CDR1 is MDHEN and CDR2 is SYDVKM. The CDR3 has 13 residues. The CDR3 here is CALGGARTGELFF. The CDR3 DNA is TGTGCCCTTGGGGGGGCGAGAACCGGGGAGCTGTTTTTT.

The V and J genes are TRBV5-4 and TRBJ2-5, with TRBD1 matching over 9 bases. After removal of 0 bases from V and 2 bases from J, the junction contained 2 bases not matched to a gene. In germline, CDR1 is SGHNT, CDR2 YYREEE (reference sequence). The CDR3 is 15 amino acids. This CDR3 reads CASSLVGTGQETQYF. The CDR3 region has the DNA TGTGCCAGCAGCTTGGTAGGGACAGGGCAAGAGACCCAGTACTTC. The variable domain in full, with the rest retrieved from reference TRBV5-4 and TRBJ2-5, is ETGVTQSPTHLIKTRGQQVTLRCSSQSGHNTVSWYQQALGQGPQFIFQYYREEENGRGNFPPRFSGLQFPNYSSELNVNALELDDSALYLCASSLVGTGQETQYFGPGTRLLVL.

As concerns this clone: Other nucleotide sequences in the sample specify the same CDR3. The chain has TRBV5-1 and TRBJ2-1, with TRBD2 identical over 10 bases. This CDR3 has 14 residues. CDR1 is SGHRS and CDR2 is YFSETQ in the germline V gene. Trimming removed 4 bases from V and 4 bases from J; junction bases left unmatched: 2. The CDR3 nucleotides are TGCGCCAGCAGCGGACTAGCGGAGTACAATGAGCAGTTCTTC. Translated, it gives CASSGLAEYNEQFF.

The chain links TRBV19 to TRBJ2-7; 7 bases map to TRBD1. CDR3 length equals 15 residues. V was clipped by 3 bases and J by 3 bases; unmatched bases: 8. Germline CDR1 is LNHDA and CDR2 is SQIVND (reference sequence). CDR3 sequence (DNA): TGTGCCAGTAGTATTAGGGGGACAGTGCACTACGAGCAGTACTTC. It specifies CASSIRGTVHYEQYF. Looking up the rest from reference TRBV19 and TRBJ2-7 gives the full variable domain: DGGITQSPKYLFRKEGQNVTLSCEQNLNHDAMYWYRQDPGQGLRLIYYSQIVNDFQKGDIAEGYSVSREKKESFPLTVTSAQKNPTAFYLCASSIRGTVHYEQYFGPGTRLTVT.

This clone was recorded a few times. The V gene is TRBV19, the J gene TRBJ1-5; weak D call: TRBD1 (5 bases). CDR3 length equals 17 residues. CDR1 and CDR2 (germline): LNHDA, SQIVND (reference sequence). Trimming removed 3 bases from V and 1 base from J, with 16 bases in between. CDR3 protein: CASSIFRARGSNQPQHF. In nucleotides, the CDR3 is TGTGCCAGTAGTATTTTCAGGGCAAGAGGGAGCAATCAGCCCCAGCATTTT.

The sample holds one count of this clone. This chain joins TRBV18 and TRBJ1-2; no clear D. The length of the CDR3 is 14 residues. The germline V gene has CDR1 KGHSH and CDR2 LQKENI. The V and J ends lost 3 bases and 8 bases respectively, with 16 bases between them. The CDR3 region is CASSPARVEGGYTF. CDR3 nucleotide sequence: TGTGCCAGCTCACCGGCACGAGTGGAGGGCGGCTACACCTTC.

The chain links TRBV6-5 to TRBJ2-6; D gene ambiguous. Germline lookup yields CDR1 MNHEY and CDR2 SVGAGI. This CDR3 contains 14 residues. V dropped 8 bases and J dropped 1 base, with 9 bases sitting between them. The CDR3 DNA reads as TGTGCCAGCCAGACCCGATCTGGGGCCAACGTCCTGACTTTC. Its protein is CASQTRSGANVLTF.

The chain employs TRBV30 and TRBJ1-4; tentatively, D is TRBD1 (5 bases). The CDR3 is 15 residues long. Germline V lookup: CDR1 GTSNPN, CDR2 SVGIG (reference sequence). V lost 2 bases and J 8 bases, leaving 18 bases between the germline ends. Here the CDR3 reads CAWSPGGTKREKLFF. The DNA of the CDR3 is TGTGCCTGGAGTCCGGGGGGGACCAAGAGGGAAAAACTGTTTTTT.

This chain joins TRBV10-1 and TRBJ2-7; the match to TRBD1 covers 8 bases. Germline trimming cut 2 bases from V and 3 bases from J; bases unmatched to any gene: 6. From germline, CDR1 is WNHNN and CDR2 SYGVQD (reference sequence). The CDR3 spans 15 residues. The CDR3 loop reads CASSERGTGYYEQYF. For the CDR3, the DNA is TGCGCCAGCAGTGAGAGGGGGACAGGATACTACGAGCAGTACTTC.

This clone was picked up many times. The rearrangement uses TRBV10-1 and TRBJ2-7; possibly TRBD1 for D (5 bases). The CDR3 covers 13 residues. CDR1 and CDR2 (germline): WNHNN, SYGVQD (reference sequence). V was trimmed by 8 bases and J by 2 bases, leaving 13 bases between them. The CDR3 DNA is TGCGCCAGCCCGGGTCAGGGCACCTACGAGCAGTACTTC. Translating gives CASPGQGTYEQYF.

The chain is built from TRBV7-8 and TRBJ2-7, with TRBD2 identical over 11 bases. Germline-derived CDR1 and CDR2 are SGHVS and FQNEAQ. J lost 3 bases, V lost 1 base, and 2 bases had no gene match. This CDR3 has 15 amino acids. In nucleotides, the CDR3 is TGTGCCAGCAGCTTAGAGACTAGCGGGAACTACGAGCAGTACTTC. Translation gives CASSLETSGNYEQYF.

The genes are TRBV29-1 and TRBJ1-2; TRBD1 matches 9 bases. V dropped 5 bases and J dropped 7; count of bases not matched to a gene: 8. CDR1 and CDR2 (germline): SQVTM, ANQGSEA. The CDR3 runs 13 residues. CDR3 residues: CSVTPGQGLGYTF. Here the CDR3 DNA reads TGCAGCGTTACACCGGGACAGGGTCTTGGCTACACCTTC. The variable domain in full, completed from reference TRBV29-1 and TRBJ1-2, reads SAVISQKPSRDICQRGTSLTIQCQVDSQVTMMFWYRQQPGQSLTLIATANQGSEATYESGFVIDKFPISRPNLTFSTLTVSNMSPEDSSIYLCSVTPGQGLGYTFGSGTRLTVV.

The chain couples TRBV10-2 to TRBJ2-1; D unclear. Germline values: CDR1 WSHSY, CDR2 SAAADI. CDR3 length: 14 residues. With 3 bases removed from V and 7 bases from J, the gap between germline ends came to 13 bases. The CDR3 DNA reads TGCGCCAGCAGTGAAGTGGCGGTTGGGAATGAGCAGTTCTTC. It specifies CASSEVAVGNEQFF.

Of note for this clone: This may be a read error: a much more frequent sequence differs by one nucleotide. The rearrangement uses TRBV7-7 and TRBJ2-7; 11 bases are a match to TRBD2. The germline CDR1 and CDR2 sequences are SSHAT and FNYEAQ (reference sequence). The ends lost 5 bases at V and 3 bases at J; junction bases unmatched: 3. This CDR3 is 14 amino acids long. The DNA for the CDR3 is TGTGCCAGCAGCGAAGGGACTAGCGGCTACGAGCAGTACTTC. This gives the protein CASSEGTSGYEQYF.

The chain carries TRBV7-2 and TRBJ2-2; no clear D. Germline V gene lookup returns CDR1 SGHTA and CDR2 FQGNSA. The CDR3 extends over 15 amino acids. The V end lost 2 bases, the J end lost 6 bases, and 13 bases lay between the germline ends. The CDR3 here is CASSLLSSNAGELFF. CDR3 nucleotides: TGTGCCAGCAGCTTACTATCTAGTAACGCCGGGGAGCTGTTTTTT. Full variable domain (missing parts from reference TRBV7-2 and TRBJ2-2): GAGVSQSPSNKVTEKGKDVELRCDPISGHTALYWYRQSLGQGLEFLIYFQGNSAPDKSGLPSDRFSAERTGGSVSTLTIQRTQQEDSAVYLCASSLLSSNAGELFFGEGSRLTVL.

The CDR3 is CASSPQKAGVTGELFF. DNA of the CDR3: TGTGCCAGCAGCCCTCAAAAAGCGGGAGTCACCGGGGAGCTGTTTTTT. V and J are TRBV7-3 and TRBJ2-2, with 8 bases identical to TRBD2. Per the germline V gene, CDR1 is SGHTA and CDR2 is FQGTGA. The CDR3 consists of 16 residues. V lost 5 bases, J lost 4 bases, and 9 bases stayed unmatched. The full variable domain, in which reference TRBV7-3 and TRBJ2-2 provide the parts outside the CDR3, is GAGVSQTPSNKVTEKGKYVELRCDPISGHTALYWYRQSLGQGPEFLIYFQGTGAADDSGLPNDRFFAVRPEGSVSTLKIQRTERGDSAVYLCASSPQKAGVTGELFFGEGSRLTVL.

This clone was seen more than once but under ten times. This chain connects TRBV2 to TRBJ1-1; the match to TRBD1 covers 9 bases. The trim removed 8 bases at V and 11 bases at J, leaving 3 bases unmatched. The CDR3 sequence is 10 residues long. Germline V CDR1 and CDR2: SNHLY, FYNNEI. The CDR3 nucleotides are TGTGCCAGCTGGGACAGGGCGGCTTTCTTT. Translated, it gives CASWDRAAFF.

As for this clone: A read error may be the cause here, since a much bigger clone is one base away. This sample also contains other DNA sequences that code for the same CDR3. This CDR3 is CSVDYGGGTEAFF. The DNA for the CDR3 is TGCAGCGTTGATTATGGTGGCGGCACTGAAGCTTTCTTT. The chain joins TRBV29-1 to TRBJ1-1; D remains unclear. Germline values: CDR1 SQVTM, CDR2 ANQGSEA. The length of the CDR3 is 13 residues. Between the trimmed V and J ends, which lost 3 bases and 4 bases, there was a span of 12 bases.

This chain connects TRBV10-3 to TRBJ2-5; TRBD1 is a possible D gene (6 bases). Looked up from germline, CDR1 is ENHRY and CDR2 is SYGVKD. This CDR3 contains 14 residues. Deletions cut 8 bases from V and 3 bases from J, with 16 bases between. CDR3 bases: TGTGCCATCGGACAGTCAGCGCTTAAAGAGACCCAGTACTTC. Its protein is CAIGQSALKETQYF.

V gene TRBV5-4 combines with J gene TRBJ2-3; possibly TRBD2 for D (6 bases). V gave up 0 bases and J gave up 6 bases, with 8 bases separating them. The CDR3 has 13 amino acids. CDR1 SGHNT and CDR2 YYREEE come from the germline V gene (reference sequence). Here the CDR3 DNA reads TGTGCCAGCAGCTTGGTGGGGAGGGATACGCAGTATTTT. Amino acids: CASSLVGRDTQYF.

This sequence joins TRBV19 and TRBJ2-5; 8 nucleotides agree with TRBD1. The CDR3 consists of 15 residues. V was clipped by 7 bases and J by 2 bases; unmatched bases: 9. Germline CDR1 LNHDA, CDR2 SQIVND (reference sequence). CDR3 region: CASMGGQAGQETQYF. The CDR3 nucleotides are TGTGCCAGTATGGGGGGACAGGCCGGACAAGAGACCCAGTACTTC.

The J gene is TRBJ1-2, the V gene TRBV19; D perhaps matches TRBD1 (5 bases). Trimming took off 3 bases at V and 4 bases at J, with 9 bases between the two ends. The CDR3 loop spans 13 amino acids. Germline CDR1 is LNHDA and CDR2 is SQIVND (reference sequence). The CDR3 is CASSISRVYGYTF. CDR3 DNA: TGTGCCAGTAGTATCTCCAGGGTCTATGGCTACACCTTC.

The chain employs TRBV27 and TRBJ2-3, with D perhaps matching TRBD1 or TRBD2 (6 bases each). Germline assignment: CDR1 MNHEY and CDR2 SMNVEV (reference sequence). The CDR3 sequence is 17 residues long. Trimming shortened V by 2 bases and J by 2 bases, and 17 bases separated the two germline ends. CDR3 sequence (DNA): TGTGCCAGCAGTTTAATCGGGGGCCGGGCATCCACAGATACGCAGTATTTT. As protein: CASSLIGGRASTDTQYF.

The V and J genes are TRBV28 and TRBJ2-1; D is perhaps TRBD2 (6 bases). Germline V gene lookup returns CDR1 MDHEN and CDR2 SYDVKM. The CDR3 sequence is 16 residues long. V lost 10 bases to trimming and J lost 7 bases, with 26 bases between them. The CDR3 is CATLEAGSATGNEQFF. In DNA, the CDR3 is TGTGCCACCTTAGAAGCGGGTTCGGCGACTGGGAATGAGCAGTTCTTC. The variable domain in full, with the rest retrieved from reference TRBV28 and TRBJ2-1, is DVKVTQSSRYLVKRTGEKVFLECVQDMDHENMFWYRQDPGLGLRLIYFSYDVKMKEKGDIPEGYSVSREKKERFSLILESASTNQTSMYLCATLEAGSATGNEQFFGPGTRLTVL.

V is TRBV2 and J is TRBJ2-3, with D perhaps TRBD2 (7 bases). Germline values: CDR1 SNHLY, CDR2 FYNNEI. The CDR3 extends over 16 amino acids. V was shortened by 3 bases and J by 4 bases, with 17 bases between the two germline ends. CDR3 residues: CASSDGFRGGADTQYF. The CDR3 DNA reads TGTGCCAGCAGTGACGGCTTCCGAGGGGGGGCAGATACGCAGTATTTT.